Given below is one T cell receptor (beta chain) in context. The germline V gene encodes CDR1 SGHDN and CDR2 FVKESK. V lost 3 bases, J lost 5 bases, and 8 bases stayed unmatched. The CDR3 length is 17 residues. Clones were read by immunoSEQ multiplex PCR, and TCRdb kept only the in-frame ones, dropping some. Of tens of thousands of clones in the sample, 70% to 90% were seen once. This record belongs to a study of OX40 agonist ivuxolimab in advanced cancers. This sequence originates from an adult with an advanced solid tumor such as melanoma, head and neck, liver or kidney cancer. The material sequenced was CD4+ or CD8+ T cells sorted from blood, taken in a trial of the OX40 agonist ivuxolimab. The chain carries TRBV14 and TRBJ2-3; 13 bases are shared with TRBD2. The CDR3 bases are TGTGCCAGCAGCCAGGCCGGACTAGCGGGAGCGTTAGATACGCAGTATTTT. Translating it yields CASSQAGLAGALDTQYF.